These 8 T cell receptor beta chains originate from one sample sequenced in a study of OX40 agonist ivuxolimab in advanced cancers. Assay: immunoSEQ multiplex PCR; the TCRdb copy retains only in-frame clones and omits some. The sample holds around 35,000 clones; 81% are singletons and the top ten take around 1.5%. Here the sequenced sample was CD4+ or CD8+ T cells sorted from blood, taken in a trial of the OX40 agonist ivuxolimab. These receptors originate from an adult with an advanced solid tumor such as melanoma, head and neck, liver or kidney cancer.

The rearrangement uses TRBV19 and TRBJ1-2; D is ambiguous. Germline loops: CDR1 LNHDA, CDR2 SQIVND (reference sequence). The CDR3 loop spans 13 amino acids. Trimming cost V 7 bases and J 0 bases, with 9 bases left between them. CDR3 nucleotide sequence: TGTGCCAGTAAAGTCGGAGCTAACTATGGCTACACCTTC. Amino acid sequence: CASKVGANYGYTF.

V and J are TRBV9 and TRBJ2-1; tentatively, D is TRBD1 or TRBD2 (6 bases each). Germline V gives CDR1 SGDLS, CDR2 YYNGEE. CDR3 length equals 14 residues. Trimming shortened V by 3 bases and J by 8 bases, and 15 bases separated the two germline ends. In DNA form, the CDR3 reads TGTGCCAGCAGCGGACCCATGAGGGGGGATGAGCAGTTCTTC. As protein: CASSGPMRGDEQFF.

The V call is TRBV19, the J call TRBJ2-1, with 8 bases fitting TRBD1. From germline, CDR1 is LNHDA and CDR2 SQIVND (reference sequence). Losses at the gene ends were 4 bases for V and 9 bases for J; bases not matched to a gene: 14. The CDR3 sequence is 16 residues long. CDR3 in amino acids: CASSKGPGQGFVEQFF. CDR3 coding DNA: TGTGCCAGTAGTAAGGGCCCAGGACAGGGCTTCGTTGAGCAGTTCTTC.

This chain connects TRBV2 to TRBJ2-1; D not certain. Germline CDR1 SNHLY, CDR2 FYNNEI. CDR3 length: 14 residues. Trimming removed 6 bases from V and 0 bases from J, with 9 bases in between. The DNA of the CDR3 is TGTGCCAGCAGATTACAAAGCTCCTACAATGAGCAGTTCTTC. Translating gives CASRLQSSYNEQFF.

The chain links TRBV12-2 to TRBJ1-2; the D segment call TRBD1 is taken from the table without a DNA check. TRBV12-2 is annotated as a pseudogene. The CDR3 totals 16 residues. The CDR3 DNA is TGTGCAAGTCGCTTAGGCCCCGACAGGGCCCCCCTCGGCTACACCTTC. This gives the protein CASRLGPDRAPLGYTF.

The rearrangement uses TRBV6-5 and TRBJ1-1, with TRBD1 as a possible D gene (5 bases). Germline assignment: CDR1 MNHEY and CDR2 SVGAGI. CDR3 size: 13 residues. With 10 bases removed from V and 7 bases from J, the gap between germline ends came to 19 bases. CDR3 loop: CATRNRWDGEAFF. In nucleotides, the CDR3 is TGTGCCACCCGAAACAGGTGGGACGGTGAAGCTTTCTTT.

The chain has TRBV6-6 and TRBJ2-3; D may correspond to TRBD1 or TRBD2 (6 bases each). Trimming cost V 11 bases and J 0 bases, with 15 bases left between them. The CDR3 covers 14 residues. Per the germline V gene, CDR1 is MNHNY and CDR2 is SVGAGI (reference sequence). CDR3 DNA sequence: TGTGCCTCAGAAACGGGGGCCAGCACAGATACGCAGTATTTT. As protein: CASETGASTDTQYF.

This chain connects TRBV7-2 to TRBJ1-5, with TRBD1 as a possible D gene (5 bases). V lost 8 bases to trimming and J lost 4 bases, with 15 bases between them. The germline V gene has CDR1 SGHTA and CDR2 FQGNSA. The CDR3 is 14 amino acids. The CDR3 DNA sequence: TGTGCCAGCGGGACTGGGAGGGATAATCAGCCCCAGCATTTT. Translation gives CASGTGRDNQPQHF.